Below, 8 T cell receptor beta chains from the same sample are listed, as sequenced in a study of T cell changes during pregnancy in multiple sclerosis. Using immunoSEQ multiplex PCR, the repertoire was profiled, and TCRdb retains in-frame clones only, with some absent. Altogether roughly 80,000 clones are present, 92% being singletons, with the ten largest covering about 2.8%. The specimen was peripheral blood, collected before pregnancy. The source of these receptors is a female donor with multiple sclerosis, enrolled in a pregnancy study.

This clone was counted between two and nine times. V usage is TRBV27 and J usage is TRBJ1-5, with 7 bases aligning to TRBD1. Germline CDR1 and CDR2: MNHEY and SMNVEV (reference sequence). The CDR3 consists of 14 residues. V lost 6 bases and J lost 5; bases outside the gene matches: 7. Here the CDR3 reads CASSGGQSYQPQHF. CDR3 DNA: TGTGCCAGCAGCGGGGGACAGTCCTATCAGCCCCAGCATTTT.

This sequence joins TRBV6-5 and TRBJ2-1, with TRBD2 matching over 7 bases. Germline assignment: CDR1 MNHEY and CDR2 SVGAGI. Losses at the gene ends were 0 bases for V and 7 bases for J; bases not matched to a gene: 6. The CDR3 runs to 15 residues. As DNA, the CDR3 is TGTGCCAGCAGTTACTCTGGCGGGAGATTGAATGAGCAGTTCTTC. Translating it yields CASSYSGGRLNEQFF.

This chain joins TRBV27 and TRBJ1-1; tentative D call: TRBD1 (6 bases). V dropped 4 bases and J dropped 1 base, with 19 bases sitting between them. Per germline, CDR1 MNHEY and CDR2 SMNVEV (reference sequence). This CDR3 comprises 17 residues. The CDR3: CASSSPGQPPRNTEAFF. The CDR3 DNA reads TGTGCCAGCAGTTCCCCGGGACAACCACCGAGGAACACTGAAGCTTTCTTT.

V usage is TRBV15 and J usage is TRBJ2-7; TRBD1 agrees at 7 bases. The trim removed 5 bases at V and 2 bases at J, leaving 6 bases unmatched. Per the germline V gene, CDR1 is LNHNV and CDR2 is YYDKDF (reference sequence). CDR3 size: 14 residues. The CDR3: CATSGLGQAYEQYF. In DNA form, the CDR3 reads TGTGCCACCAGCGGGCTCGGACAGGCCTACGAGCAGTACTTC.

The chain carries TRBV7-2 and TRBJ2-7; TRBD2 is a possible D gene (5 bases). V lost 8 bases, J lost 0 bases, and 8 bases lay in between. CDR3 length: 12 residues. Germline-derived CDR1 and CDR2 are SGHTA and FQGNSA. DNA of the CDR3: TGTGCCAGCGAGGGCTTCTCCTACGAGCAGTACTTC. This encodes CASEGFSYEQYF.

This chain links TRBV28 with TRBJ1-4; 7 bases are shared with TRBD1. This CDR3 has 14 amino acids. Germline V lookup: CDR1 MDHEN, CDR2 SYDVKM. V lost 9 bases to trimming and J lost 0 bases; unmatched junction nucleotides: 4. This CDR3 is CASNRGATNEKLFF. CDR3 DNA sequence: TGTGCCAGTAACAGGGGTGCAACTAATGAAAAACTGTTTTTT.

This sequence joins TRBV7-9 and TRBJ2-1; 10 bases fit TRBD2. Germline loops: CDR1 SEHNR, CDR2 FQNEAQ (reference sequence). V gave up 4 bases and J gave up 3 bases; unmatched junction bases: 6. The CDR3 sequence is 16 residues long. The CDR3 sequence: CASSSPGTSVYNEQFF. The CDR3 nucleotides are TGTGCCAGCAGCTCGCCCGGGACTAGCGTCTACAATGAGCAGTTCTTC.

This clone was observed once. V is TRBV19 and J is TRBJ1-5; D remains ambiguous. The CDR3 length is 15 residues. The ends were cut back, 7 bases at V and 2 bases at J, with 15 bases in the middle. Germline CDR1 and CDR2: LNHDA and SQIVND (reference sequence). CDR3 DNA sequence: TGTGCCAGTAACACGGGTGCCTCAGGCAATCAGCCCCAGCATTTT. It yields the protein CASNTGASGNQPQHF.